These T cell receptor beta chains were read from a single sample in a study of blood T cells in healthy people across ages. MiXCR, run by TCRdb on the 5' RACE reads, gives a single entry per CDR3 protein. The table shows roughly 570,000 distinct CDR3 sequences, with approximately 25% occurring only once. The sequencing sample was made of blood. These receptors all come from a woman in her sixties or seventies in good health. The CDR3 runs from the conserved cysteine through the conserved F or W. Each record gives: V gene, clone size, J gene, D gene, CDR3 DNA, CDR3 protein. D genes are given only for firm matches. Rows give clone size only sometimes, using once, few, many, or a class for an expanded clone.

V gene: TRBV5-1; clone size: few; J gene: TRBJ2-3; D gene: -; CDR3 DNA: TGCGCCAGCCTTCTACAGGACCCCAGCACAGATACGCAGTATTTT; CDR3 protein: CASLLQDPSTDTQYF
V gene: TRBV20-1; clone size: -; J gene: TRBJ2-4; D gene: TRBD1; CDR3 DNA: TGCAGTGCTAGAACCAGGGGGCCCAAAAACATTCAGTACTTC; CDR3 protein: CSARTRGPKNIQYF
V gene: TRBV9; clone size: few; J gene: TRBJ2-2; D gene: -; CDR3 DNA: TGTGCCAGCGCACTAGCAGGCAACACCGGGGAGCTGTTTTTT; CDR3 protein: CASALAGNTGELFF
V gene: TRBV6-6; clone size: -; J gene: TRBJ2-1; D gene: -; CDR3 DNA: TGTGCCAGCAGGGGGGCTGCCTACAATGAGCAGTTCTTC; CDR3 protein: CASRGAAYNEQFF
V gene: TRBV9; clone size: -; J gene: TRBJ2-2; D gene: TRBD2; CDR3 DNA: TGTGCCAGCAGCGTAGTAATGGGACTACCCTCGGCCGGGGAGCTGTTTTTT; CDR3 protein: CASSVVMGLPSAGELFF
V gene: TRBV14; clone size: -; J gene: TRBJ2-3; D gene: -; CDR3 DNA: TGTGCCAGCAGCCAAAACCTAGGGGCAGATACGCAGTATTTT; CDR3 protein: CASSQNLGADTQYF
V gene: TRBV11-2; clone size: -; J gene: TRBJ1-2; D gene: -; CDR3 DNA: TGTGCCAGCAGCCCCCCTTATAAAAAGGGCTATGGCTACACCTTC; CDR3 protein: CASSPPYKKGYGYTF
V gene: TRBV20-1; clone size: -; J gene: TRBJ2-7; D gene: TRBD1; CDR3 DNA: TGCAGTGCCAGGGGACAGGGCTACGAGCAGTACTTC; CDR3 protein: CSARGQGYEQYF
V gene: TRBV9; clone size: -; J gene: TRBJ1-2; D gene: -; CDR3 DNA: TGTGCCAGCAGCTCCCAGCAGGCTAACTATGGCTACACCTTC; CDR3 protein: CASSSQQANYGYTF
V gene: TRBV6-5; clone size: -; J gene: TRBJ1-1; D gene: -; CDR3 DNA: TGTGCCAGCAGTTACTCTAGACAGTCTGAAGCCTTCTTT; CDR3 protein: CASSYSRQSEAFF
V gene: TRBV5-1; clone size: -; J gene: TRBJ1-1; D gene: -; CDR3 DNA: TGCGCCAGCAGCTTTACCACGTTGAACACTGAAGCTTTCTTT; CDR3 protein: CASSFTTLNTEAFF
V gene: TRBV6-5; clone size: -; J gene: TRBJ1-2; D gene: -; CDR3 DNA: TGTGCCAGCAGTCGGACAGCCTCGAATAACTATGGCTACACCTTC; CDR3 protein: CASSRTASNNYGYTF
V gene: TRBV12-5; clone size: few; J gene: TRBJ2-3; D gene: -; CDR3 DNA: TGTGCTAGTGGTTTGCCCGAAATCGACGGAGATACGCAGTATTTT; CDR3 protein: CASGLPEIDGDTQYF
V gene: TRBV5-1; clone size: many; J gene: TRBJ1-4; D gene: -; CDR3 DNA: TGCGCCAGCATGGGACCGGGTGAAAAACTGTTTTTT; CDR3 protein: CASMGPGEKLFF
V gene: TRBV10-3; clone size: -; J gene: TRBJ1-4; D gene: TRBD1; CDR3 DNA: TGTGCCATCAGTGAGGGACAGGGATCAGTTGAAAAACTGTTTTTT; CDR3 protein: CAISEGQGSVEKLFF
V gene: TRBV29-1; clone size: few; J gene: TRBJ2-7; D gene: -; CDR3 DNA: TGCAGCGTTGATGAAGGGGGGTCCTACGAGCAGTACTTC; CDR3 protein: CSVDEGGSYEQYF
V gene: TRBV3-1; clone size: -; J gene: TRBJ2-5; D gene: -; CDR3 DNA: TGTGCCAGCAGCCAAGCCGTGGAGACCCAGTACTTC; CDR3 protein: CASSQAVETQYF
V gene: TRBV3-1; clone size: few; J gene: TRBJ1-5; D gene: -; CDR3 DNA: TGTGCCAGCAGCCAAGGAAAGTCCCAGCATTTT; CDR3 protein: CASSQGKSQHF
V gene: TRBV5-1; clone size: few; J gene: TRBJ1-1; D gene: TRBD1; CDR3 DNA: TGCGCCAGCAGCACCCGACAGGGATGGGGGACTGAAGCTTTCTTT; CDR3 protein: CASSTRQGWGTEAFF
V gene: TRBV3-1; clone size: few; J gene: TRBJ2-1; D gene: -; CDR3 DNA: TGTGCCAGCAGCCAAGGGCCTATCCTGGGCAGTGAGCAGTTCTTC; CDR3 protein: CASSQGPILGSEQFF
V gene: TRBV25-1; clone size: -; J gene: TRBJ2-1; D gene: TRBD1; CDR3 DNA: TGTGCCAGCAGTGAACTCGGGACAGGTTCACGGGAGCAGTTCTTC; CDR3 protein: CASSELGTGSREQFF
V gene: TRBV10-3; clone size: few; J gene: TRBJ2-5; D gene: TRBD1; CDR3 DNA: TGTGCCATTGGGGGACAGCAAGAGACCCAGTACTTC; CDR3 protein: CAIGGQQETQYF
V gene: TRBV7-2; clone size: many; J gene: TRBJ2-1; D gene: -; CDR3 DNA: TGTGCCAGCAGCTTAGGGGGCGCCTTGACACTGCATGAGCAGTTCTTC; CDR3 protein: CASSLGGALTLHEQFF
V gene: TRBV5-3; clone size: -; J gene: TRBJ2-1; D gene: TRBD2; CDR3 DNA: TGTGCCAGCAGCTATTCCCCCGGGACTAGCGGGATAGATGAGCAGTTCTTC; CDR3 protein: CASSYSPGTSGIDEQFF
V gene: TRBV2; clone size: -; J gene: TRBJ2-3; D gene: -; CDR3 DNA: TGTGCCAGCAGTGAAGCCCCCAGAACAGATACGCAGTATTTT; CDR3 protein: CASSEAPRTDTQYF
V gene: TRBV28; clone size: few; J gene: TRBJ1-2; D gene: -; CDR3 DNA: TGTGCCAGCAGGTCGGGGGGCTTCTATGGCTACACCTTC; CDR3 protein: CASRSGGFYGYTF
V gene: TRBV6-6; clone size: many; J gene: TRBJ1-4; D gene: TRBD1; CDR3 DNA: TGTGCCAGCAGTTTGTTAGGACAGGGGAATGAAAAACTGTTTTTT; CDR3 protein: CASSLLGQGNEKLFF
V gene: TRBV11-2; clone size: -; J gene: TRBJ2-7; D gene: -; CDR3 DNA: TGTGCCAGCAGCTTACTCCCAGGGTACGAGCAGTACTTC; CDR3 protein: CASSLLPGYEQYF
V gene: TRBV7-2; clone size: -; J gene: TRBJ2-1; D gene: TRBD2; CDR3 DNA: TGTGCCAGCAGCCAAAAAGCGGGGGGGCGGGATGAGCAGTTCTTC; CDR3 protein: CASSQKAGGRDEQFF
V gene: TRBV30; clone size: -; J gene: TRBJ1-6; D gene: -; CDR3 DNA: TGTGCCTGGAGCAGCCCGGGTTCACCCCTCCACTTT; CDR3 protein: CAWSSPGSPLHF
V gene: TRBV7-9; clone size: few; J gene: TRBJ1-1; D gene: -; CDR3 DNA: TGTGCCAGCAGCTTAGGGTGGGGAGCTCGGATTTCTGAAGCTTTCTTT; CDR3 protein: CASSLGWGARISEAFF
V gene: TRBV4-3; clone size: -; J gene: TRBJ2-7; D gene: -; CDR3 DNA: TGCGCCAGCAGCCAACAGCAGGGCCCCTACGAGCAGTACTTC; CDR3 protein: CASSQQQGPYEQYF
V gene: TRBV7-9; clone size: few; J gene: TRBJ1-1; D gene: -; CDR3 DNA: TGTGCCAGCAGCCTAGAAGCGGGCAGGCGGAACACTGAAGCTTTCTTT; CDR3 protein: CASSLEAGRRNTEAFF
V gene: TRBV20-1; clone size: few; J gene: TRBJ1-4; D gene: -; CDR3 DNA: TGCAGTGCTACCCGGACACAGCCGAATGAAAAACTGTTTTTT; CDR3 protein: CSATRTQPNEKLFF
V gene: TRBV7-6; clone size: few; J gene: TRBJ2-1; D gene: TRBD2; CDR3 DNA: TGTGCCGGCAGCTCTAGACCGTCCGGGACTAGCCTAAACAATGAGCAGTTCTTC; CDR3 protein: CAGSSRPSGTSLNNEQFF
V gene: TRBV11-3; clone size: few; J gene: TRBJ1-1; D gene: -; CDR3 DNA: TGTGCCAGCAGCTTCCCCGGTCGGGGGACTGAAGCTTTCTTT; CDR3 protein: CASSFPGRGTEAFF
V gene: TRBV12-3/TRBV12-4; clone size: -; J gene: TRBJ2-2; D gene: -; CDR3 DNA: TGTGCCAGCAGCAAAAATAGATCAGGGCGACCCGGGGAGCTGTTTTTT; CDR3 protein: CASSKNRSGRPGELFF